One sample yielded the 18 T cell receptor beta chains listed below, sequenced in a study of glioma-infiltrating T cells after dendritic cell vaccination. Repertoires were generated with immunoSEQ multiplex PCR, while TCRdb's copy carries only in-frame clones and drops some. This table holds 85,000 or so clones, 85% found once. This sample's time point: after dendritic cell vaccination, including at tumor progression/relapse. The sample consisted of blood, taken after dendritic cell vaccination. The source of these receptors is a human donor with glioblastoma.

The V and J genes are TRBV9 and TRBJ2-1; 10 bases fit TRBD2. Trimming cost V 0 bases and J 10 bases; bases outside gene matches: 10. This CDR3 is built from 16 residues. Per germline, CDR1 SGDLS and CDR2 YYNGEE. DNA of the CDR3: TGTGCCAGCAGCGTAGTACTAGCGGGATCTAAGGGCGAGCAGTTCTTC. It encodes CASSVVLAGSKGEQFF.

CDR3 coding DNA: TGTGCCTGGAGCCAGGGCAACTCTGGAAACACCATATATTTT. Protein sequence: CAWSQGNSGNTIYF. This chain uses TRBV30 with TRBJ1-3; D might be TRBD1 (5 bases). Germline CDR1 reads GTSNPN; CDR2 reads SVGIG (reference sequence). This CDR3 comprises 14 residues. V dropped 3 bases and J dropped 0 bases, with 9 bases sitting between them.

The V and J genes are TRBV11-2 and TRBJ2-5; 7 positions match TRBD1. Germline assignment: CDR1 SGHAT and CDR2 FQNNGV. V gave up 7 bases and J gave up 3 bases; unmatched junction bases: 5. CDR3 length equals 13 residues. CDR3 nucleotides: TGTGCCAGCAACCCGACAGGGAAAGAGACCCAGTACTTC. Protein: CASNPTGKETQYF.

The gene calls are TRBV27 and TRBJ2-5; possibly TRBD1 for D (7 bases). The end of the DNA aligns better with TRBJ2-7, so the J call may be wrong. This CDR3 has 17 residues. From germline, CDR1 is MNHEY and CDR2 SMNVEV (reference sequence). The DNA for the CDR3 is TGTGCCAGCAGTTTATCTGATTCGCAGGGGGGCTGGTACGAGCAGTACTTC. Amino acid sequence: CASSLSDSQGGWYEQYF.

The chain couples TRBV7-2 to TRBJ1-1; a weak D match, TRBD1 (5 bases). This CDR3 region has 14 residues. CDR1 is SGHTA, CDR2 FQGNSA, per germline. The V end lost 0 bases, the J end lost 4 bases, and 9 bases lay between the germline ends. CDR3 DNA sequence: TGTGCCAGCAGCTTAGCAACAGGATCCACTGAAGCTTTCTTT. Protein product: CASSLATGSTEAFF.

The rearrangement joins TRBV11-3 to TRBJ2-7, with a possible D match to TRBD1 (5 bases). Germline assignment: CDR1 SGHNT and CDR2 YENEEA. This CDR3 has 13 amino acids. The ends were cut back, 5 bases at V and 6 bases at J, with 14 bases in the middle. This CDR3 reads CASSPQGKGEQYF. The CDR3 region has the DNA TGTGCCAGCAGCCCTCAGGGAAAAGGCGAGCAGTACTTC.

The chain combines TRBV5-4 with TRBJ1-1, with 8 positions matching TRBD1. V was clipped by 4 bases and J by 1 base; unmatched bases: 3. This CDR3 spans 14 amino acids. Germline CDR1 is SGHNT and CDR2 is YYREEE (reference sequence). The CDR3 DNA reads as TGTGCCAGCAGCGCAGGGGGCTGGAACACTGAAGCTTTCTTT. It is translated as CASSAGGWNTEAFF.

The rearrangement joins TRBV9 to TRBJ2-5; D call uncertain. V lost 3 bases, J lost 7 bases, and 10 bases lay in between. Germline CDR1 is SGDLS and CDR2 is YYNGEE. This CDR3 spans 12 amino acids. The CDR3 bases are TGTGCCAGCAGCGCGGGTCTCGGGACCCAGTACTTC. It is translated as CASSAGLGTQYF. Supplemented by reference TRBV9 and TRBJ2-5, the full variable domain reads DSGVTQTPKHLITATGQRVTLRCSPRSGDLSVYWYQQSLDQGLQFLIQYYNGEERAKGNILERFSAQQFPDLHSELNLSSLELGDSALYFCASSAGLGTQYFGPGTRLLVL.

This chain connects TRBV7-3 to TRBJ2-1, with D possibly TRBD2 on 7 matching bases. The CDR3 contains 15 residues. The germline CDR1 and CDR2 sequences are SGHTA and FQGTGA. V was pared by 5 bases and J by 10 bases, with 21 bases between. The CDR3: CASSARGAPGGEQFF. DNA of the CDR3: TGTGCCAGCAGCGCCCGGGGGGCCCCAGGTGGGGAGCAGTTCTTC.

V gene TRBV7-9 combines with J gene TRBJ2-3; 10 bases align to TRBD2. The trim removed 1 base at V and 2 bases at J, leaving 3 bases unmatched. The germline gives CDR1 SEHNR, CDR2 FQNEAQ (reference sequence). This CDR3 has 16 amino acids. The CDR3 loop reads CASSLGLAGATDTQYF. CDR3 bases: TGTGCCAGCAGCTTAGGCCTAGCGGGAGCCACAGATACGCAGTATTTT.

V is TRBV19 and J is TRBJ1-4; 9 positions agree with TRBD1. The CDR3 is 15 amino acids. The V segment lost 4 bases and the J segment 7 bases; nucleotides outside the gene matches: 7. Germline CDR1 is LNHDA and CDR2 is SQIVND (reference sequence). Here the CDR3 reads CASSTPGTGTEKLFF. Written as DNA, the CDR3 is TGTGCCAGTAGTACCCCCGGGACAGGGACTGAAAAACTGTTTTTT.

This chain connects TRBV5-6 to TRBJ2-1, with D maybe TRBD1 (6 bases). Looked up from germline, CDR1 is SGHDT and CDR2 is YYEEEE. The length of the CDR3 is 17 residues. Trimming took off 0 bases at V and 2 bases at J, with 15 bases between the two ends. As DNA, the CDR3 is TGTGCCAGCAGCTTGGCCGGGACACTCACCGCCTACAATGAGCAGTTCTTC. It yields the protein CASSLAGTLTAYNEQFF.

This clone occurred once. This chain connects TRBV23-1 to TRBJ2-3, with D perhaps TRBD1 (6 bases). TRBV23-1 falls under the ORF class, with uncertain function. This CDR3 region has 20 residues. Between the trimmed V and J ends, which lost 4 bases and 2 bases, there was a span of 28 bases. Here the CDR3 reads CASSPRVGHSNEGVTDTQYF. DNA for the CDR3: TGCGCCAGCAGTCCGAGGGTAGGGCACTCGAATGAGGGGGTCACAGATACGCAGTATTTT.

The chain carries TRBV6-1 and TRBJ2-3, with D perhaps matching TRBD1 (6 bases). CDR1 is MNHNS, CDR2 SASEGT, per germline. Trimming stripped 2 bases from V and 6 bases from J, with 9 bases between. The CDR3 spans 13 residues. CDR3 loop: CASSEQRGDTQYF. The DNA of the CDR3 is TGTGCCAGCAGTGAACAAAGGGGGGATACGCAGTATTTT.

The DNA of the CDR3 is TGTGCCAGCAGTCTAACTAGCGGGGGAACCGGGGAGCTGTTTTTT. It translates to CASSLTSGGTGELFF. V usage is TRBV2 and J usage is TRBJ2-2; the match to TRBD2 covers 11 bases. The CDR3 is 15 residues long. In germline, CDR1 is SNHLY, CDR2 FYNNEI. J was trimmed by 5 bases and V by 5 bases; bases with no gene match: 4.

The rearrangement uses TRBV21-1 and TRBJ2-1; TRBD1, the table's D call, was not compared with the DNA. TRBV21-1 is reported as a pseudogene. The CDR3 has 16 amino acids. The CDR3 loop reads CASSTRTGFPGDEQFF. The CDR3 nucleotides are TGTGCCAGCAGCACCCGGACAGGGTTCCCGGGGGATGAGCAGTTCTTC.

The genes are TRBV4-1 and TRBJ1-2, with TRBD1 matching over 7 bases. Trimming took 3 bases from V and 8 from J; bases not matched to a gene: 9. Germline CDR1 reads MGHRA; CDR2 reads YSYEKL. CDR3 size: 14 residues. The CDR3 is CASSHPTGDDGYTF. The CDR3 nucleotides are TGCGCCAGCAGCCACCCCACAGGGGATGACGGCTACACCTTC.

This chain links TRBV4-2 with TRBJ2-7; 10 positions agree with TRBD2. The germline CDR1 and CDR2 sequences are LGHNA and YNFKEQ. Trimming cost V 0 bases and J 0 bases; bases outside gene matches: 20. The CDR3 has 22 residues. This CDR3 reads CASSQDWRKLAGVPGSSYEQYF. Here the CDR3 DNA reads TGTGCCAGCAGCCAAGATTGGAGGAAGCTAGCGGGAGTCCCGGGCAGCTCCTACGAGCAGTACTTC.